The clone carrying this TCR beta chain was seen a handful of times. Method: immunoSEQ multiplex PCR; TCRdb's copy keeps in-frame clones and lacks some. Of 15,000 to 20,000 clones in the sample, 74% were seen once. These data originate in a study of somatic mutations in cytotoxic T cells in rheumatoid arthritis. This CDR3 has 16 residues. Trimming took 4 bases from V and 4 from J; bases not matched to a gene: 10. The germline gives CDR1 SGDLS, CDR2 YYNGEE. Sequences were obtained from CD8+ T cells sorted from blood. The source of this sequence is a man aged 55 to 70 in good health. The chain couples TRBV9 to TRBJ1-4; TRBD1 agrees at 7 bases. DNA of the CDR3: TGTGCCAGCAGCCCCCGCCGCCGGGACAGTAATGAAAAACTGTTTTTT. As protein: CASSPRRRDSNEKLFF.